This TCR beta chain was retrieved from a study of cytomegalovirus exposure and HLA in healthy donors. Amplification used 60 Vbeta primers and 13 Jbeta primers. The table came from immunoSEQ multiplex PCR; TCRdb's copy has only in-frame clones and leaves some out. The sample lists 55,000 to 85,000 clones; 86% were seen once. Study-wide findings and caveats: As a later analysis showed, several of the most significant clusters appeared to be linked to common viral pathogens. Most CMV-associated TCR beta chains were later found to appear HLA-restricted. Three chains tied to CMV proved CMV antigen-specific in vitro. At a 0.05 false discovery rate, a later analysis found about 17,000 TCR beta sequences to be associated with HLA alleles.

On this clone: The antigen remains unidentified.

The V gene lost 6 bases and the J gene lost 2 bases, with 13 bases spanning the gap. The CDR3 sequence is 15 residues long. CDR1 and CDR2 (germline): KGHSH, LQKENI. The sequence was collected from a woman in her thirties in good health and CMV-seronegative. Sequenced sample: PBMCs. The V gene is TRBV18, the J gene TRBJ2-2; D might be TRBD1 (6 bases). The CDR3 region has the DNA TGTGCCAGCTCGAGGGGGACGGGAAACACCGGGGAGCTGTTTTTT. This gives the protein CASSRGTGNTGELFF.